Presented here are 12 T cell receptor beta chains from one specimen sequenced in a study of monozygotic twins with cystic fibrosis. The data were produced by immunoSEQ multiplex PCR, yet TCRdb's version contains in-frame clones alone and is incomplete. The table has about 14,000 clones, 95% to 99% seen once. The sequenced sample was blood. All receptors come from a girl aged 2 to 9 with cystic fibrosis.

This sequence joins TRBV30 and TRBJ1-1; 7 bases map to TRBD1. The V gene end was trimmed by 8 bases and the J gene end by 4 bases; junction bases not matched to a gene: 16. The CDR3 is made up of 15 amino acids. CDR1 GTSNPN and CDR2 SVGIG come from the germline V gene (reference sequence). The CDR3 protein is CARDQSRGGGTEAFF. CDR3 DNA sequence: TGTGCCCGAGACCAATCCAGGGGGGGAGGCACTGAAGCTTTCTTT.

The gene calls are TRBV7-9 and TRBJ1-1; D is possibly TRBD1 (5 bases). V shed 5 bases and J shed 1 base, with 14 bases lying between them. The germline gives CDR1 SEHNR, CDR2 FQNEAQ (reference sequence). This CDR3 has 15 residues. This CDR3 reads CASSPWGSENTEAFF. In DNA, the CDR3 is TGTGCCAGCAGCCCCTGGGGGTCAGAGAACACTGAAGCTTTCTTT.

The genes are TRBV19 and TRBJ1-1, with 7 bases lining up with TRBD1. The V segment lost 5 bases and the J segment 9 bases; nucleotides outside the gene matches: 6. The CDR3 is made up of 12 amino acids. CDR1 is LNHDA, CDR2 SQIVND, per germline (reference sequence). The CDR3 DNA is TGTGCCAGTAGTTGGACAGGAGGGCAAGCTTTCTTT. Translation gives CASSWTGGQAFF.

CDR3 bases: TGTGCCAGCAGCTTGGCTCGGGATTTCTACGAGCAGTACTTC. Translating gives CASSLARDFYEQYF. The chain uses TRBV5-6 and TRBJ2-7; possible D gene TRBD2, 5 bases. The CDR3 sequence is 14 residues long. V was trimmed by 0 bases and J by 3 bases, leaving 10 bases between them. CDR1 SGHDT and CDR2 YYEEEE come from the germline V gene.

Regarding this clone: The DNA is omitted, as the CDR3 cannot be located on it reliably, and the CDR3 follows TCRdb's listing. The chain carries TRBV21-1 and TRBJ2-7; TRBD1 is the table's D call, not checked against the DNA. TRBV21-1 is annotated as a pseudogene. The CDR3 has 16 residues if both end residues are counted. The CDR3 protein is CASSKEVGQGSYEQYF.

The chain links TRBV27 to TRBJ1-2; D is ambiguous. The germline V and J ends were trimmed by 2 bases and 2 bases, with 6 bases remaining between them. The CDR3 has 13 residues. Germline-derived CDR1 and CDR2 are MNHEY and SMNVEV (reference sequence). This chain's CDR3 is CASSLGRNYGYTF. For the CDR3, the DNA is TGTGCCAGCAGTTTAGGGCGGAACTATGGCTACACCTTC.

The rearrangement uses TRBV5-1 and TRBJ1-1; 8 bases fit TRBD1. Germline V gene lookup returns CDR1 SGHRS and CDR2 YFSETQ. Losses at the gene ends were 4 bases for V and 0 bases for J; bases not matched to a gene: 14. The CDR3 length is 18 residues. CDR3 protein: CASSPGAIRGPLNTEAFF. In nucleotides, the CDR3 is TGCGCCAGCAGCCCTGGGGCGATCAGGGGGCCCTTGAACACTGAAGCTTTCTTT. The full variable domain, its missing parts supplied by reference TRBV5-1 and TRBJ1-1, is KAGVTQTPRYLIKTRGQQVTLSCSPISGHRSVSWYQQTPGQGLQFLFEYFSETQRNKGNFPGRFSGRQFSNSRSEMNVSTLELGDSALYLCASSPGAIRGPLNTEAFFGQGTRLTVV.

The table lists this clone with a count of one. The V and J genes are TRBV19 and TRBJ2-2; weak D call: TRBD1 (6 bases). The CDR3 runs 15 residues. V was cut by 3 bases and J by 5 bases, with 13 bases left in between. Germline CDR1 reads LNHDA; CDR2 reads SQIVND (reference sequence). CDR3 residues: CASSIFRGDTGELFF. The CDR3 nucleotides are TGTGCCAGTAGTATCTTCAGGGGAGATACCGGGGAGCTGTTTTTT.

This clone appeared once. The chain recombines TRBV27 with TRBJ1-5; D call uncertain. V was clipped by 3 bases and J by 3 bases, with 6 bases between them. Germline values: CDR1 MNHEY, CDR2 SMNVEV (reference sequence). The CDR3 covers 13 residues. DNA for the CDR3: TGTGCCAGCAGTTTTAGGGTCAATCAGCCCCAGCATTTT. This encodes CASSFRVNQPQHF.

This chain joins TRBV4-3 and TRBJ2-1, with D unclear. This CDR3 has 17 residues. Per the germline V gene, CDR1 is LGHNA and CDR2 is YSLEER. The ends were cut back, 4 bases at V and 0 bases at J, with 16 bases in the middle. The CDR3 is CASSLHFQLGSYNEQFF. The CDR3 DNA follows: TGCGCCAGCAGCCTTCACTTCCAACTGGGCTCCTACAATGAGCAGTTCTTC.

The chain recombines TRBV30 with TRBJ2-2; D may be TRBD2 (5 bases). Germline V gives CDR1 GTSNPN, CDR2 SVGIG (reference sequence). Trimming left V 0 bases short and J 1 base short, with 6 bases between. The CDR3 consists of 14 residues. The CDR3: CAWSVGLNTGELFF. The CDR3 region has the DNA TGTGCCTGGAGTGTAGGACTGAACACCGGGGAGCTGTTTTTT.

The chain is built from TRBV19 and TRBJ2-4, with D unresolved. The CDR3 spans 15 residues. Germline V gives CDR1 LNHDA, CDR2 SQIVND (reference sequence). Deletions cut 5 bases from V and 11 bases from J, with 22 bases between. Here the CDR3 DNA reads TGTGCCAGTAGTTTTCTCGGACGGTGGGCCCCAGTTCAGTACTTC. Its protein is CASSFLGRWAPVQYF. Variable domain in full (rest from reference TRBV19 and TRBJ2-4): DGGITQSPKYLFRKEGQNVTLSCEQNLNHDAMYWYRQDPGQGLRLIYYSQIVNDFQKGDIAEGYSVSREKKESFPLTVTSAQKNPTAFYLCASSFLGRWAPVQYFGAGTRLSVL.